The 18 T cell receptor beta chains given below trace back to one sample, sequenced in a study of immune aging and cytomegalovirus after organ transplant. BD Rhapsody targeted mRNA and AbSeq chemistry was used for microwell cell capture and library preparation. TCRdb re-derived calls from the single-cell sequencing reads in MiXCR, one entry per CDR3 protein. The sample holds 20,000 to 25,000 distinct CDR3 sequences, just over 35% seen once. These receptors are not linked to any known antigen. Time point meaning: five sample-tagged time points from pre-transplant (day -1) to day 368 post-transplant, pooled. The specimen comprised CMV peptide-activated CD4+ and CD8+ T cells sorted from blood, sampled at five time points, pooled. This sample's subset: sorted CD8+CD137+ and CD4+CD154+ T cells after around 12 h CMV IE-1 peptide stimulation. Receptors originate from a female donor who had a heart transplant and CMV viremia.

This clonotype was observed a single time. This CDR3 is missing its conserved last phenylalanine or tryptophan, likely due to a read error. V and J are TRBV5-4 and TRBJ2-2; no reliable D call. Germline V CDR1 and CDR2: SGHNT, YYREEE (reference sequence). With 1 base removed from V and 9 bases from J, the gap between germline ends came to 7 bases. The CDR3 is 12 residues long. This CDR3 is CASSLQIRELFS. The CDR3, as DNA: TGTGCCAGCAGCTTGCAGATTCGGGAGCTGTTTTCT.

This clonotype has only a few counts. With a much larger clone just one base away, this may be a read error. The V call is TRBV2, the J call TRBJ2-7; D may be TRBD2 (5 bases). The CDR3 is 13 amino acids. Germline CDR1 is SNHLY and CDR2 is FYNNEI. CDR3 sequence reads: CVSREDSSYEQYF. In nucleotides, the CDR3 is TGTGTCAGTAGAGAGGACTCTTCCTACGAGCAGTACTTC.

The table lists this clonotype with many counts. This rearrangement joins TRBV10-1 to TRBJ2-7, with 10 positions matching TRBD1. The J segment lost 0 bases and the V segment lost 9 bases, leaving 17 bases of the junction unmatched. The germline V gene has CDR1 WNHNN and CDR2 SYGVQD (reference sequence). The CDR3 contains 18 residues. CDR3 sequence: CARGSWGQGQRCSYEQYF. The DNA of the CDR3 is TGCGCCAGAGGTTCTTGGGGACAGGGGCAGCGGTGCTCCTACGAGCAGTACTTC.

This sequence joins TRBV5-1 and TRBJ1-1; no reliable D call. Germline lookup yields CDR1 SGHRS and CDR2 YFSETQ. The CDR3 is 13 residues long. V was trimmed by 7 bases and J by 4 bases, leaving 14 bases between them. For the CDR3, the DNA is TGCGCCAGCGCGCGGGAAATTGTCACTGAAGCTTTCTTT. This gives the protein CASAREIVTEAFF.

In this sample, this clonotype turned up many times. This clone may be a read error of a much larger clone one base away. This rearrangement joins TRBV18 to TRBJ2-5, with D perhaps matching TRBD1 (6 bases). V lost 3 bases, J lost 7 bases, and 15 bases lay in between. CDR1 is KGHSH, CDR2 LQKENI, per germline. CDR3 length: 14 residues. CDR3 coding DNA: TGTGCCAGCTCACCGATGGACTTAGGGGGGACCCAGTACTTC. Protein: CASSPMDLGGTQYF.

The CDR3 bases are TGTGCCAGCAGTTTAGGGAGTGGGAGCAATCAGCCCCAGCATTTT. Encoded protein: CASSLGSGSNQPQHF. The genes are TRBV12-3 or TRBV12-4 and TRBJ1-5; D unclear. V was pared by 1 base and J by 1 base, with 8 bases between. CDR3 length equals 15 residues.

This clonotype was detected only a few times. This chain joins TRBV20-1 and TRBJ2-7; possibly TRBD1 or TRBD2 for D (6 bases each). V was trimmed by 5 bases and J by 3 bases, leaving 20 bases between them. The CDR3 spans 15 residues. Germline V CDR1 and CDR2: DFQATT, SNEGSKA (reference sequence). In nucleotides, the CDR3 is TGCAGTGCTCAAGGGGGAGGAAGGCTCAGCTACGAGCAGTACTTC. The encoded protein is CSAQGGGRLSYEQYF.

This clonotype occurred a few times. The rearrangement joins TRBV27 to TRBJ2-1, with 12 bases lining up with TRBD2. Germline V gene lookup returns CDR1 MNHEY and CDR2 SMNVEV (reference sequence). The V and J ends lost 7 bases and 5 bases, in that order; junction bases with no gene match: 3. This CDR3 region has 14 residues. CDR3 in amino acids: CASTGLAGNNEQFF. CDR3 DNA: TGTGCCAGCACCGGACTAGCGGGAAACAATGAGCAGTTCTTC.

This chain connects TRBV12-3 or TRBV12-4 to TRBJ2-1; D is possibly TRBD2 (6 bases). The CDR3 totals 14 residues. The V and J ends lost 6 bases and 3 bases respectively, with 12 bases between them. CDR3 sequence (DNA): TGTGCCAGCAGGACTAGTGCGGTCTACAATGAGCAGTTCTTC. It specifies CASRTSAVYNEQFF.

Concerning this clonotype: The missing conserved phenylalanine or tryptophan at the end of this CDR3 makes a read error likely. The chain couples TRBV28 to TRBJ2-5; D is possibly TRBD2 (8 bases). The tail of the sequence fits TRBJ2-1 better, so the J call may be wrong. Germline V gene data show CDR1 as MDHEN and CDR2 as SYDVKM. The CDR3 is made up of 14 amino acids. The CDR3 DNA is TGTGCCAGCAGCGAGTCGGGAGGGGGCGAGACCCAGTTCATC. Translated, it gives CASSESGGGETQFI.

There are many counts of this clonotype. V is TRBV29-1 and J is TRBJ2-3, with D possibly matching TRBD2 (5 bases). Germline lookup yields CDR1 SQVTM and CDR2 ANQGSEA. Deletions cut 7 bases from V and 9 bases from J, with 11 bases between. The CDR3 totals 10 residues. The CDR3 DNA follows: TGCAGCGGCCAACTAGAAACGCAGTATTTT. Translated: CSGQLETQYF.

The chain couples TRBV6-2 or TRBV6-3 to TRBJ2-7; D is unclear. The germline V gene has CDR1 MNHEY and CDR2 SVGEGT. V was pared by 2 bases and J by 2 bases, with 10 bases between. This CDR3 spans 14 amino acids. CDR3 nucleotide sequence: TGTGCCAGCAGTTACGCCGAGCCTCCCTACGAGCAGTACTTC. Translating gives CASSYAEPPYEQYF.

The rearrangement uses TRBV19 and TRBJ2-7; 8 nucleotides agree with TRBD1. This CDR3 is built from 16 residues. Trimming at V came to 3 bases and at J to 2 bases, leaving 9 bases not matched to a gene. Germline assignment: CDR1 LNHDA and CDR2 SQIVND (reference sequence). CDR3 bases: TGTGCCAGTAGTATTGAGGCGGGGACAGGTCCCTACGAGCAGTACTTC. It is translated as CASSIEAGTGPYEQYF.

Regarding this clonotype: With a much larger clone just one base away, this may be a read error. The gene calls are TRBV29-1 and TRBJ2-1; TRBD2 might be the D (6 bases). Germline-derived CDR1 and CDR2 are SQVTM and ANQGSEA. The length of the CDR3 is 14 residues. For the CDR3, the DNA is TGCAGCGTTGAAAGGGACTCCATGGGGAATGAGCAGTTATTC. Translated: CSVERDSMGNEQLF.

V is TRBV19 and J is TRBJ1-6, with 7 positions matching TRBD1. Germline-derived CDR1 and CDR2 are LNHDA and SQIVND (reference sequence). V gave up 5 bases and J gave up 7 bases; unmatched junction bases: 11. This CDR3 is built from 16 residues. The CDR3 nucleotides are TGTGCCAGTAGTCCAAGACAGGGTACGGAGAATTCACCCCTCCACTTT. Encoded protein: CASSPRQGTENSPLHF.

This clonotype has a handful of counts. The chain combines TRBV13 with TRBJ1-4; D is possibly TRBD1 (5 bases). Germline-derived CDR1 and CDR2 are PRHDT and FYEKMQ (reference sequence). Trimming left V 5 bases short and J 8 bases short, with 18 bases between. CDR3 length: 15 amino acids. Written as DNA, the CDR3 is TGTGCCAGCAGCCGGAGGGGCCCGGCCCGGGAAAAACTGTTTTTT. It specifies CASSRRGPAREKLFF.

The CDR3 DNA sequence: TGTGCCAGCAAACTGACTGTGGGGCAAGAGGCCCGGTACTTC. It translates to CASKLTVGQEARYF. The genes are TRBV2 and TRBJ2-5, with D possibly matching TRBD1 (5 bases). This CDR3 spans 14 amino acids. V shed 7 bases and J shed 13 bases, with 25 bases lying between them. The germline gives CDR1 SNHLY, CDR2 FYNNEI.

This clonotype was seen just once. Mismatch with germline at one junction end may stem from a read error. The CDR3 DNA reads as TGCAGTGCTAGAATCGCAGCGGGACCCCAAGTCGGAGAGACCCAGGACTTC. Translating it yields CSARIAAGPQVGETQDF. The chain couples TRBV20-1 to TRBJ2-5, with 7 bases matching TRBD2. This CDR3 has 17 amino acids. Germline V gene sequence: CDR1 DFQATT, CDR2 SNEGSKA (reference sequence).